The 11 T cell receptor beta chains below all came from one sample that was sequenced in a study of T cell repertoires in cytomegalovirus infection. These receptors are not linked to any known antigen. TCRdb reanalysed the reads using MiXCR and keeps one entry per CDR3 protein. This table holds about a million distinct CDR3 sequences, under 40% found once. This specimen was cultured CD8+ T cells from PBMCs, taken from culture after CMV antigen stimulation. These receptors originate from a human donor in good health (CMV status not recorded). Some clones in this sample may be carry-over from other donors' samples.

This clonotype was detected only a few times. V usage is TRBV27 and J usage is TRBJ2-5; D might be TRBD1 (5 bases). V dropped 4 bases and J dropped 0 bases, with 12 bases sitting between them. Per germline, CDR1 MNHEY and CDR2 SMNVEV (reference sequence). This CDR3 contains 15 residues. The CDR3 bases are TGTGCCAGCAGTTCTCTTAAGGGGTACCAAGAGACCCAGTACTTC. Translated, it gives CASSSLKGYQETQYF.

This clonotype was seen repeatedly, ten times or more. The rearrangement uses TRBV7-9 and TRBJ2-2; tentatively, D is TRBD1 or TRBD2 (5 bases each). Germline CDR1 reads SEHNR; CDR2 reads FQNEAQ (reference sequence). This CDR3 contains 16 residues. V was trimmed by 3 bases and J by 0 bases, leaving 11 bases between them. CDR3 amino acids: CASSFWDRSNTGELFF. The CDR3 DNA follows: TGTGCCAGCAGCTTCTGGGACCGTTCGAACACCGGGGAGCTGTTTTTT.

This chain links TRBV2 with TRBJ2-5, with a tentative D call TRBD2 (6 bases). V lost 6 bases, J lost 10 bases, and 9 bases lay in between. Germline CDR1 SNHLY, CDR2 FYNNEI. The CDR3 is made up of 10 amino acids. CDR3 DNA sequence: TGTGCCAGCAGGGGGGGAGTCCAGTACTTC. Protein: CASRGGVQYF.

This chain joins TRBV27 and TRBJ2-4, with D unresolved. The V gene lost 5 bases and the J gene lost 1 base, with 12 bases spanning the gap. Germline V gives CDR1 MNHEY, CDR2 SMNVEV (reference sequence). The CDR3 consists of 15 residues. CDR3 sequence (DNA): TGTGCCAGCAGTACACAATTTGGGGCCAAAAACATTCAGTACTTC. It yields the protein CASSTQFGAKNIQYF.

This clonotype occurred a few times. The V call is TRBV5-6, the J call TRBJ2-5; 7 nucleotides match TRBD1. Germline-derived CDR1 and CDR2 are SGHDT and YYEEEE. The length of the CDR3 is 16 residues. With 0 bases clipped from V and 0 bases from J, the junction kept 5 bases outside the gene matches. The CDR3 spells CASSLAPGTDQETQYF. The CDR3 nucleotides read TGTGCCAGCAGCTTGGCCCCCGGGACAGACCAAGAGACCCAGTACTTC.

The chain is built from TRBV7-8 and TRBJ2-7; possible D gene TRBD1, 6 bases. Trimming removed 3 bases at V and 3 bases at J, with 9 bases between. The CDR3 consists of 13 residues. Germline lookup yields CDR1 SGHVS and CDR2 FQNEAQ. CDR3 loop: CASSFPGDYEQYV. The DNA for the CDR3 is TGTGCCAGCAGCTTCCCAGGGGACTACGAGCAGTACGTC.

The chain combines TRBV6-1 with TRBJ2-6; D is possibly TRBD1 (5 bases). The CDR3 totals 17 residues. Germline CDR1 is MNHNS and CDR2 is SASEGT. The ends were cut back, 9 bases at V and 0 bases at J, with 18 bases in the middle. The CDR3 is CASPAPRVSSGANVLTF. In nucleotides, the CDR3 is TGTGCCAGTCCCGCACCCAGGGTTAGCTCTGGGGCCAACGTCCTGACTTTC.

The CDR3 here is CASSPVGGAAYEQYF. The CDR3 bases are TGTGCCAGCAGCCCCGTGGGCGGGGCGGCCTACGAGCAGTACTTC. The V call is TRBV7-6, the J call TRBJ2-7, with D tentatively TRBD2 (6 bases). The CDR3 spans 15 residues. Trimming took off 5 bases at V and 2 bases at J, with 16 bases between the two ends. Germline V CDR1 and CDR2: SGHVS, FNYEAQ.

Points on this clonotype: Its ends do not fully match the called genes, so a read error is possible. The CDR3 loop is CAGSREETEAFF. The CDR3 nucleotides are TGTGCCGGCAGCCGAGAGGAAACTGAAGCTTTCTTT. The V and J genes are TRBV13 and TRBJ1-1; D unresolved. This CDR3 is built from 12 residues. Germline lookup yields CDR1 PRHDT and CDR2 FYEKMQ (reference sequence).

This chain connects TRBV10-3 to TRBJ2-1; D gene uncertain. Trimming took off 3 bases at V and 0 bases at J, with 9 bases between the two ends. The CDR3 loop spans 15 amino acids. Per the germline V gene, CDR1 is ENHRY and CDR2 is SYGVKD. In DNA, the CDR3 is TGTGCCATCAGTGACGTCTTGAGCTCCTACAATGAGCAGTTCTTC. Protein: CAISDVLSSYNEQFF.

In regard to this clonotype: A read error is possible here, since a much larger clone lies one base away. As DNA, the CDR3 is TGTGCCAGCAACTTAGAGGCCAGGGAAGAGACCCAGTACTTC. Protein sequence: CASNLEAREETQYF. This sequence joins TRBV7-6 and TRBJ2-5, with D possibly TRBD1 on 5 matching bases. From germline, CDR1 is SGHVS and CDR2 FNYEAQ. This CDR3 contains 14 residues.